This entry lists 5 T cell receptor beta chains sequenced from one sample in a study of cytomegalovirus exposure and HLA in healthy donors. The PCR made use of 60 Vbeta and 13 Jbeta primers. Produced via immunoSEQ multiplex PCR; TCRdb's table is partial and in-frame only. The sample contains tens of thousands of clones, about 66% of which appear only once. Source material: PBMCs. These receptors came from a boy aged 5 to 17 in good health and CMV-seropositive.

The CDR3 loop reads CARSWGTGGTGTTNEKLFF. Written as DNA, the CDR3 is TGTGCCAGAAGCTGGGGAACAGGGGGCACGGGGACAACTAATGAAAAACTGTTTTTT. The J gene is TRBJ1-4, the V gene TRBV5-3, with TRBD1 identical over 9 bases. TRBV5-3 is sorted into the ORF group, with uncertain function. The CDR3 is 19 amino acids. V was clipped by 3 bases and J by 0 bases; unmatched bases: 12.

The chain employs TRBV5-8 and TRBJ2-7, with TRBD2 identical over 7 bases. J gave up 4 bases and V 4 bases, and 20 bases lay outside the gene matches. CDR1 and CDR2 (germline): SGHTS, YDEGEE. The CDR3 loop spans 18 amino acids. The CDR3 DNA reads TGTGCCAGCAGCCCCCTAGGACTAGTCACCTACACGGGGTACGAGCAGTACTTC. It is translated as CASSPLGLVTYTGYEQYF.

The rearrangement uses TRBV6-1 and TRBJ2-7; D is possibly TRBD2 (5 bases). V lost 2 bases to trimming and J lost 6 bases, with 8 bases between them. The CDR3 loop spans 12 amino acids. In germline, CDR1 is MNHNS, CDR2 SASEGT. The CDR3 nucleotides are TGTGCCAGCAGTGAAACTAGTCGCGAGCAGTACTTC. Its translation: CASSETSREQYF.

This clone appeared a few times. The gene calls are TRBV5-4 and TRBJ2-1; possible D gene TRBD2, 5 bases. The CDR3 has 16 amino acids. V lost 3 bases and J lost 0, with 13 bases in between. Germline values: CDR1 SGHNT, CDR2 YYREEE (reference sequence). The CDR3 here is CASSSGRGFSYNEQFF. CDR3 coding DNA: TGTGCCAGCAGCTCCGGCCGAGGGTTCTCCTACAATGAGCAGTTCTTC.

The chain has TRBV7-6 and TRBJ2-3, with D tentatively TRBD1 (6 bases). The CDR3 consists of 16 residues. The germline V and J ends were trimmed by 8 bases and 5 bases, with 23 bases remaining between them. The germline V gene has CDR1 SGHVS and CDR2 FNYEAQ. CDR3 bases: TGTGCCAGCTCTGAAATCGGGACACGGTGGAAAGATACGCAGTATTTT. Protein: CASSEIGTRWKDTQYF.